Given below is one T cell receptor beta chain in context. Its antigen remains unknown. Germline CDR1 reads ENHRY; CDR2 reads SYGVKD. This CDR3 is 14 amino acids long. TCRdb re-called the 5' RACE reads and gives one entry per CDR3 protein, without DNA. The ten top clones account for about 10%, within a sample of some 390,000 distinct CDR3 sequences. This entry belongs to a study of T cells expressing NK-cell markers. Overall study context: The authors derived TCR beta repertoires from sorted CD3+CD56+NKG2C+, CD3+CD56+NKG2C- and CD3+CD56-NKG2C+ T cells. Study results and limitations: Nothing established the HCMV specificity of expanded NKG2C+ T cell clones. Also leading the CD3+CD56-NKG2C+ fraction in a few donors were these clonotypes. More than 5 of the donors carried dominant NKG2C+ clonotypes that took up about 1.0-7.0% of their CD8+ T cells.

V is TRBV10-3 and J is TRBJ1-2. The source is a woman in her fifties or sixties in good health. Sequenced input: blood T cells: a sorted CD56 or NKG2C T cell subset, CD4+ or CD8+ T cells, or bulk PBMC T cells (not recorded which). The CDR3 sequence is CAISLTGGNYGYTF.